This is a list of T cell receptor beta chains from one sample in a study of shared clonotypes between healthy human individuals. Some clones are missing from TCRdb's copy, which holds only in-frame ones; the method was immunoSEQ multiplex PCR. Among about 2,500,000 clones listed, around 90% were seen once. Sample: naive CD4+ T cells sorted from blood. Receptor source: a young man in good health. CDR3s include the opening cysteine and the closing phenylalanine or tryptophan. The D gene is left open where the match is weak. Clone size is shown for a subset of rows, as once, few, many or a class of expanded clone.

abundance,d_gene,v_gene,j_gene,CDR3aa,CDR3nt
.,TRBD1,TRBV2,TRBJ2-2,CASSLRTGNTGELFF,TGTGCCAGCAGCCTCAGGACAGGGAACACCGGGGAGCTGTTTTTT
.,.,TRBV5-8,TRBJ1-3,CASSSMTTSGNTIYF,TGTGCCAGCAGCTCGATGACAACATCTGGAAACACCATATATTTT
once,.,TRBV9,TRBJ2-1,CASSVAQYNEQFF,TGTGCCAGCAGCGTCGCGCAGTACAATGAGCAGTTCTTC
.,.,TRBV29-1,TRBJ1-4,CSVEVRGGNEKLFF,TGCAGCGTGGAGGTCCGGGGTGGCAATGAAAAACTGTTTTTT
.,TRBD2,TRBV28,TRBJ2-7,CASSSSGSSYEQYF,TGTGCCAGCAGTTCCAGCGGGAGCTCCTACGAGCAGTACTTC
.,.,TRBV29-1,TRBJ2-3,CSVVWGDNTDTQYF,TGCAGCGTTGTTTGGGGGGACAACACAGATACGCAGTATTTT
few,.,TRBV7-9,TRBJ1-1,CASSFDSTEAFF,TGTGCCAGCAGCTTCGACAGTACTGAAGCTTTCTTT
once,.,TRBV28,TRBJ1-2,CASSLQQVNYGYTF,TGTGCCAGCAGTTTACAACAGGTTAACTATGGCTACACCTTC
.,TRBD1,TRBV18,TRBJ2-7,CASSRTGDSSYEQYF,TGTGCCAGCTCCCGTACCGGGGACAGCTCCTACGAGCAGTACTTC
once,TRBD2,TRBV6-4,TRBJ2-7,CASSPTSGRWYEQYF,TGTGCCAGCAGCCCGACTAGCGGGAGGTGGTACGAGCAGTACTTC
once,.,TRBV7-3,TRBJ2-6,CASSLTVSNSGANVLTF,TGTGCCAGCAGCTTAACGGTCTCAAACTCTGGGGCCAACGTCCTGACTTTC
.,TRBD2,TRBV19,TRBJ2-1,CASSSVAGGPRDEQFF,TGTGCCAGTAGTTCTGTAGCGGGAGGGCCTCGCGATGAGCAGTTCTTC
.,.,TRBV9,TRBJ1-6,CASRGGDGSPLHF,TGTGCCAGCAGAGGAGGGGACGGTTCACCCCTCCACTTT